This TCR beta chain appears in the sequencing data of a study of patients and donors after allogeneic stem cell transplantation. Germline V gene data show CDR1 as LNHDA and CDR2 as SQIVND (reference sequence). V was clipped by 7 bases and J by 4 bases, with 16 bases between them. The CDR3 covers 14 residues. TCRdb called the RT-PCR reads again in MiXCR, with one record for every CDR3 protein. The table includes over 350,000 distinct CDR3 sequences, 16% detected once. The sequenced sample was blood, either unsorted or a sorted T cell fraction (not recorded which). The J gene is TRBJ2-5, the V gene TRBV19; maybe TRBD2 (6 bases). The clonotype was recovered from a human donor who was either an allogeneic HSCT recipient or a stem cell or donor lymphocyte infusion donor (not recorded which). It is not recorded whose cells these are; they may come from a transplant donor. In DNA, the CDR3 is TGTGCCAGTATGGGGGGACGGACCGGAGAGACCCAGTACTTC. It encodes CASMGGRTGETQYF.